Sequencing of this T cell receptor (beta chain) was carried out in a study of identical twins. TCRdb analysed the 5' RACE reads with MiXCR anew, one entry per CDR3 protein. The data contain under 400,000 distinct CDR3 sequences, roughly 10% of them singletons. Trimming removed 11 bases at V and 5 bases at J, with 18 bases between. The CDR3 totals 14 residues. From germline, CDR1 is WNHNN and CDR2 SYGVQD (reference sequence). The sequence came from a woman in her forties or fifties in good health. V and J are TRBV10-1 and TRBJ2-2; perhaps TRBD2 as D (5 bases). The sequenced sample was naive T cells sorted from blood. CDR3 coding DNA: TGCGCCTGTACCTCCGGGGTGAGAACCGGGGAGCTGTTTTTT. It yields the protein CACTSGVRTGELFF.